Below, one T cell receptor (beta chain) is given with its context. Source study methods: Estimation of nucleated cell counts relied on the amplification of reference gene primers. Repertoires were generated with immunoSEQ multiplex PCR, while TCRdb's copy carries only in-frame clones and drops some. V and J calls and clone size are given by that table; D and trimming were obtained from the DNA. The profile shows 150,000 to 200,000 clones, approximately 80% of them singletons. This specimen comes from a study of blood T cell repertoires in COVID-19. At the level of the study: Samples came from the United States, Italy and Spain, spanning acute and convalescent COVID-19. T cells, B-cell-depleted T cells, or PBMCs supplied cDNA or gDNA.

V lost 0 bases, J lost 9 bases, and 11 bases stayed unmatched. The CDR3 contains 16 residues. Germline V CDR1 and CDR2: LGHDT, YNNKEL (reference sequence). The sequence derives from a woman in her seventies with COVID-19, enrolled during active disease. The chain couples TRBV3-1 (or the pseudogene TRBV3-2) to TRBJ2-7, with 10 bases matching TRBD2. Sequences were obtained from peripheral blood. The CDR3: CASSQDLAGVGGVQYF. As DNA, the CDR3 is TGTGCCAGCAGCCAAGACCTAGCGGGAGTGGGGGGCGTGCAGTACTTC.